These 16 T cell receptor beta chains originate from one sample sequenced in a study of blood T cell repertoires in COVID-19. Sequencing was performed with immunoSEQ multiplex PCR; in TCRdb, only in-frame clones are kept and a portion is missing. The sample holds about 200,000 clones, more than 75% seen once. The sample consisted of peripheral blood. The origin of the receptors is a man aged 50-59 years with acute or convalescent COVID-19.

V gene TRBV4-1 combines with J gene TRBJ1-4; 12 bases line up with TRBD1. The V gene end was trimmed by 6 bases and the J gene end by 2 bases; junction bases not matched to a gene: 4. Germline V gene lookup returns CDR1 MGHRA and CDR2 YSYEKL. The CDR3 covers 16 residues. Here the CDR3 reads CASRGQGAQTNEKLFF. CDR3 bases: TGCGCCAGCAGGGGACAGGGGGCTCAGACTAATGAAAAACTGTTTTTT.

This clone was picked up one time. This chain links TRBV6-1 with TRBJ2-1; 8 bases line up with TRBD1. The V segment lost 1 base and the J segment 3 bases; nucleotides outside the gene matches: 8. The germline V gene encodes CDR1 MNHNS and CDR2 SASEGT. This CDR3 comprises 17 residues. The CDR3 coding sequence is TGTGCCAGCAGTGAAGGCTGGACAGGGAGTGTCTACAATGAGCAGTTCTTC. This encodes CASSEGWTGSVYNEQFF.

The gene calls are TRBV19 and TRBJ1-2; D gene uncertain. This CDR3 spans 14 amino acids. Germline V gene sequence: CDR1 LNHDA, CDR2 SQIVND (reference sequence). Trimming took 6 bases from V and 8 from J, leaving 19 bases between them. The CDR3 DNA reads as TGTGCCAGTAGACTGGGGAGGCAGAAGGACGGCTACACCTTC. As protein: CASRLGRQKDGYTF.

The J gene is TRBJ1-1, the V gene TRBV14; TRBD1 might be the D (6 bases). CDR3 length equals 15 residues. Deletions cut 5 bases from V and 5 bases from J, with 18 bases between. From germline, CDR1 is SGHDN and CDR2 FVKESK. The CDR3: CASSLRTAGGTEAFF. CDR3 nucleotide sequence: TGTGCCAGCAGCTTACGGACAGCGGGAGGAACTGAAGCTTTCTTT.

The table lists this clone with a few counts. The chain has TRBV19 and TRBJ2-2; possible D gene TRBD2, 8 bases. The germline V gene has CDR1 LNHDA and CDR2 SQIVND (reference sequence). V lost 2 bases, J lost 2 bases, and 15 bases lay in between. This CDR3 region has 17 residues. The CDR3 bases are TGTGCCAGTAGTATACCGGGAGGGACAGTAAACACCGGGGAGCTGTTTTTT. This encodes CASSIPGGTVNTGELFF.

This clone was recorded a few times. The chain links TRBV18 to TRBJ2-2; TRBD1 matches 7 bases. CDR1 is KGHSH and CDR2 is LQKENI in the germline V gene. The CDR3 contains 15 residues. With V trimmed by 3 bases and J by 6 bases, 7 bases remained unmatched. CDR3 nucleotides: TGTGCCAGCTCACCCGGACAGGCCGGGGCCGGGGAGCTGTTTTTT. Its protein is CASSPGQAGAGELFF. The entire variable domain, with the rest obtained from reference TRBV18 and TRBJ2-2, is as follows: NAGVMQNPRHLVRRRGQEARLRCSPMKGHSHVYWYRQLPEEGLKFMVYLQKENIIDESGMPKERFSAEFPKEGPSILRIQQVVRGDSAAYFCASSPGQAGAGELFFGEGSRLTVL.

The V and J genes are TRBV2 and TRBJ1-1; TRBD1 agrees at 9 bases. Per the germline V gene, CDR1 is SNHLY and CDR2 is FYNNEI. The junction had 4 bases not matched to a gene; V was cut back by 6 bases and J by 5 bases. CDR3 length: 13 amino acids. The CDR3 here is CASRDRGATEAFF. CDR3 in DNA: TGTGCCAGCAGGGACAGGGGAGCAACTGAAGCTTTCTTT.

This rearrangement joins TRBV9 to TRBJ2-3; 12 bases map to TRBD2. V lost 2 bases and J lost 2; bases outside the gene matches: 3. CDR1 SGDLS and CDR2 YYNGEE come from the germline V gene. This CDR3 comprises 16 residues. Here the CDR3 DNA reads TGTGCCAGCAGCGTTACTAGCGGGGGGTTCACAGATACGCAGTATTTT. Its translation: CASSVTSGGFTDTQYF.

The rearrangement joins TRBV18 to TRBJ1-5; 12 bases align to TRBD1. CDR3 length equals 18 residues. In germline, CDR1 is KGHSH, CDR2 LQKENI. V trimming: 0 bases; J trimming: 2 bases; junction bases outside the gene matches: 5. CDR3 residues: CASSPPGTGGAGNQPQHF. The CDR3 DNA is TGTGCCAGCTCACCACCGGGGACAGGGGGCGCGGGCAATCAGCCCCAGCATTTT.

The rearrangement uses TRBV18 and TRBJ2-2, with TRBD1 matching over 8 bases. Germline V gene sequence: CDR1 KGHSH, CDR2 LQKENI. The length of the CDR3 is 14 residues. Trimming took 3 bases from V and 7 from J; bases not matched to a gene: 4. CDR3 sequence (DNA): TGTGCCAGCTCACCGCAGGGGGCCAGCGGGGAGCTGTTTTTT. This translates into CASSPQGASGELFF.

The rearrangement joins TRBV15 to TRBJ1-5; possible D gene TRBD1, 6 bases. Trimming took 3 bases from V and 0 from J, leaving 12 bases between them. This CDR3 comprises 16 residues. Germline CDR1 reads LNHNV; CDR2 reads YYDKDF (reference sequence). The CDR3 loop reads CATSRSQGRSNQPQHF. CDR3 DNA: TGTGCCACCAGCAGGTCGCAGGGGCGTAGCAATCAGCCCCAGCATTTT.

The genes are TRBV19 and TRBJ1-2; D is undetermined. CDR1 and CDR2 (germline): LNHDA, SQIVND (reference sequence). CDR3 length: 14 residues. V was pared by 7 bases and J by 0 bases, with 12 bases between. This CDR3 is CASTFETTNYGYTF. CDR3 nucleotides: TGTGCCAGTACCTTTGAGACAACTAACTATGGCTACACCTTC.

The V gene is TRBV7-2, the J gene TRBJ1-1, with D tentatively TRBD1 (6 bases). Germline V CDR1 and CDR2: SGHTA, FQGNSA. Trimming removed 5 bases at V and 4 bases at J, with 17 bases between. The CDR3 has 15 amino acids. The CDR3 DNA follows: TGTGCCAGCAGCCCAAGAGGGGGATGGGGCACTGAAGCTTTCTTT. Encoded protein: CASSPRGGWGTEAFF.

The chain is built from TRBV7-3 and TRBJ2-1; 7 bases line up with TRBD2. The V gene end was trimmed by 3 bases and the J gene end by 5 bases; junction bases not matched to a gene: 4. Per germline, CDR1 SGHTA and CDR2 FQGTGA. This CDR3 has 14 amino acids. CDR3 coding DNA: TGTGCCAGCAGCTTCACGGGAGGAAACAATGAGCAGTTCTTC. Translating it yields CASSFTGGNNEQFF. Variable domain in full (rest from reference TRBV7-3 and TRBJ2-1): GAGVSQTPSNKVTEKGKYVELRCDPISGHTALYWYRQSLGQGPEFLIYFQGTGAADDSGLPNDRFFAVRPEGSVSTLKIQRTERGDSAVYLCASSFTGGNNEQFFGPGTRLTVL.

The chain joins TRBV27 to TRBJ1-5, with D hard to call. There are 13 residues in the CDR3. V was pared by 6 bases and J by 6 bases, with 12 bases between. CDR1 and CDR2 from the germline V gene are MNHEY and SMNVEV (reference sequence). CDR3 DNA sequence: TGTGCCAGCAGGCGGGTTTTGGGTCAGCCCCAGCATTTT. Residues: CASRRVLGQPQHF.

The V call is TRBV5-6, the J call TRBJ1-2; 7 nucleotides align to TRBD1. The ends lost 5 bases at V and 4 bases at J; junction bases unmatched: 2. Germline V CDR1 and CDR2: SGHDT, YYEEEE. This CDR3 has 12 residues. DNA of the CDR3: TGTGCCAGCAGACGACAGGGCTATGGCTACACCTTC. As protein: CASRRQGYGYTF.